A selection of T cell receptor beta chains follows, all from one sample in a study of early T cells in non-severe SARS-CoV-2 infection. TCRdb reprocessed the 5' RACE reads via MiXCR and lists one record per CDR3 protein. The sample consists of tens of thousands of distinct CDR3 sequences, about 7.1% of them appearing once. The sample consisted of whole blood, taken at baseline. The receptor source for this set is an adult who was a healthcare worker with PCR-confirmed SARS-CoV-2 infection or an uninfected control (not recorded which). The CDR3 runs from the conserved cysteine through the conserved F or W. D genes are given only for firm matches. The size of a clone is reported for some rows only, either as once, few or many, or as a class for expanded clones.

v_gene,d_gene,j_gene,abundance,CDR3nt,CDR3aa
TRBV11-3,NA,TRBJ2-7,few,TGTGCCAGCAGCTTAGGTCGGTCCTACGAGCAGTACTTC,CASSLGRSYEQYF
TRBV6-5,NA,TRBJ2-1,NA,TGTGCCAGCAGTTTGGTGGGCGGGGGCCACTCCTACAATGAGCAGTTCTTC,CASSLVGGGHSYNEQFF
TRBV3-1,TRBD2,TRBJ2-1,few,TGTGCCAGCAGCAAACTAGGGACTAGCGGGGGAAATGAGCAGTTCTTC,CASSKLGTSGGNEQFF
TRBV7-9,NA,TRBJ1-6,NA,TGTGCCAGCAGCTTGCTGGCACTTTCACCCCTCCACTTT,CASSLLALSPLHF
TRBV10-3,NA,TRBJ2-4,many,TGTGCCATCAGTGAGTCGTACTCGTTGAACATTCAGTACTTC,CAISESYSLNIQYF
TRBV18,NA,TRBJ2-1,many,TGTGCCAGCTCACCAGAGGTTGCAGATTACAATGAGCAGTTCTTC,CASSPEVADYNEQFF
TRBV7-3,NA,TRBJ1-2,many,TGTGCCAGCAGTCAGAATGGCGTCAGTCCGCTTGTCACCTTC,CASSQNGVSPLVTF
TRBV6-1,TRBD1,TRBJ1-1,few,TGTGCCAGCAGTGACAGGGGGCTTGACACTGAAGCTTTCTTT,CASSDRGLDTEAFF
TRBV21-1,NA,TRBJ2-7,few,TGTGCCAGCAGCAACGTCCCCGCTAGCGGGGGGGCCTACGAGCAGTACTTC,CASSNVPASGGAYEQYF
TRBV6-2/TRBV6-3,NA,TRBJ1-3,many,TGTGCCAGCGGGCGTGGAGGGAGCTCTGGAAACACCATATATTTT,CASGRGGSSGNTIYF
TRBV7-2,NA,TRBJ2-5,many,TGTGCCAGCAGCTTATCTAATGGGGAGACCCAGTACTTC,CASSLSNGETQYF
TRBV7-2,TRBD2,TRBJ2-3,many,TGTGCCAGCAGCTTAAGGAGCGGGGGATTCACAGATACGCAGTATTTT,CASSLRSGGFTDTQYF
TRBV14,NA,TRBJ2-3,many,TGTGCCAGCAGCCAAGACTGGAGTACGCAGTATTTT,CASSQDWSTQYF
TRBV27,TRBD1,TRBJ1-4,many,TGTGCCAGCAGTGGACAGGGGGCGAGAAATGAAAAACTGTTTTTT,CASSGQGARNEKLFF
TRBV28,NA,TRBJ2-1,many,TGTGCCAGCAGTTCGATTCCCACCCCCCGGGGGGAGCAGTTCTTC,CASSSIPTPRGEQFF
TRBV15,TRBD1,TRBJ1-1,NA,TGTGCCACCAGCCAGGGGGCGGGAACTGAAGCTTTCTTT,CATSQGAGTEAFF
TRBV7-3,NA,TRBJ2-3,few,TGTGCCAGCAGCTTGTCGGGGCACACCACGCAGTATTTT,CASSLSGHTTQYF